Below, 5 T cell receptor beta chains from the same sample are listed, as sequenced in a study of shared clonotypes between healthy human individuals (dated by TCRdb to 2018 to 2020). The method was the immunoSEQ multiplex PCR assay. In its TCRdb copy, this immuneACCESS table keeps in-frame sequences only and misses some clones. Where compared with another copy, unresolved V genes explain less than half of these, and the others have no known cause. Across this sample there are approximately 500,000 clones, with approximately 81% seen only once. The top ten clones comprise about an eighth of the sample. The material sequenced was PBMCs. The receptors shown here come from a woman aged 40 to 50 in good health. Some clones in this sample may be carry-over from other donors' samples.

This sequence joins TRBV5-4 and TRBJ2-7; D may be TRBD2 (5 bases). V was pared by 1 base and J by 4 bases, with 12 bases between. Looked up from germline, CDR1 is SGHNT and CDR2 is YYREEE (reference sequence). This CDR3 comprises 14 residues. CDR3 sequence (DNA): TGTGCCAGCAGCTTGTTCGGGAACCCATACGAGCAGTACTTC. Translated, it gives CASSLFGNPYEQYF.

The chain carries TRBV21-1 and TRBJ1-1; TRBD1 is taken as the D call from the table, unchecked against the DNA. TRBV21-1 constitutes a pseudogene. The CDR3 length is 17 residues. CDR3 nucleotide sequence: TGTGCCAGCAGCAAAGCGCCTGGACAGGGGGTGAACACTGAAGCTTTCTTT. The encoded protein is CASSKAPGQGVNTEAFF.

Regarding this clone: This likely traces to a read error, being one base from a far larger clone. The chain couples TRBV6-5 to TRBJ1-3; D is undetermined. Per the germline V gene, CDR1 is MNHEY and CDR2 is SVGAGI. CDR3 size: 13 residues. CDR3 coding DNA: TGTGCCAGCAGTCCGGGCCAAGGAAACACCACATATTTT. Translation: CASSPGQGNTTYF.

The CDR3 here is CASSEAGSFNEKLFF. The DNA of the CDR3 is TGTGCCAGCAGTGAAGCTGGGAGCTTTAATGAAAAACTGTTTTTT. The chain carries TRBV6-1 and TRBJ1-4, with unresolved D. V lost 0 bases to trimming and J lost 4 bases, with 9 bases between them. The germline V gene encodes CDR1 MNHNS and CDR2 SASEGT. This CDR3 has 15 amino acids.

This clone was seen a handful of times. The CDR3 DNA is TGTGCCAGCAGTCGCCTCTTGTCCCCCCATGAGCAGTTCTTC. This encodes CASSRLLSPHEQFF. The V gene is TRBV28, the J gene TRBJ2-1; D ambiguous. Trimming removed 5 bases from V and 8 bases from J, with 16 bases in between. CDR1 and CDR2 from the germline V gene are MDHEN and SYDVKM. The CDR3 length is 14 residues.